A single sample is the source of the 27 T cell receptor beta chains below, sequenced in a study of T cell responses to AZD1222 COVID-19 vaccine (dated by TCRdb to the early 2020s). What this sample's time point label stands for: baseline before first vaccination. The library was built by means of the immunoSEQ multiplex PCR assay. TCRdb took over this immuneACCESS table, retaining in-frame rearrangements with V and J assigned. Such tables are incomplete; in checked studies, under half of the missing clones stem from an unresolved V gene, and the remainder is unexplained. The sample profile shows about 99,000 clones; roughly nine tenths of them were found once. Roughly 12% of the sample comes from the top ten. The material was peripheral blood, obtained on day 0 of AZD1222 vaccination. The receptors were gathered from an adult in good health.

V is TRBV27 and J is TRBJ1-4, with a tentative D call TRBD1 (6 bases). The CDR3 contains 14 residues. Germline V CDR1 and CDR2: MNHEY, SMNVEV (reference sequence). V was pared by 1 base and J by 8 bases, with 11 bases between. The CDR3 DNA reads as TGTGCCAGCAGTTTATTAGGGGGACGGGAAAAACTGTTTTTT. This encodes CASSLLGGREKLFF.

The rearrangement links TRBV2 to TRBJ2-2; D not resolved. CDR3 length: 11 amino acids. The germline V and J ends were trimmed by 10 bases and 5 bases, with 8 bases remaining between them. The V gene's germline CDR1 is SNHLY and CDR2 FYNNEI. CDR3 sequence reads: CATQRTGELFF. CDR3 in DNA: TGTGCCACCCAAAGGACCGGGGAGCTGTTTTTT.

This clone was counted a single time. The CDR3 DNA sequence: TGTGCCAGCAGTTTTGAGGGAGAGACCCAGTACTTC. It specifies CASSFEGETQYF. J is TRBJ2-5 and V is TRBV27; tentatively, D is TRBD2 (5 bases). The germline gives CDR1 MNHEY, CDR2 SMNVEV (reference sequence). Trimming stripped 3 bases from V and 4 bases from J, with 6 bases between. The CDR3 is 12 residues long.

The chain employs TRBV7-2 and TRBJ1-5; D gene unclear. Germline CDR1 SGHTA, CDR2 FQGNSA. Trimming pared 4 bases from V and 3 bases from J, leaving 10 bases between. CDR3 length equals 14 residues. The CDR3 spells CASSYGLYNQPQHF. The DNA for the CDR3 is TGTGCCAGCAGCTACGGACTCTACAATCAGCCCCAGCATTTT.

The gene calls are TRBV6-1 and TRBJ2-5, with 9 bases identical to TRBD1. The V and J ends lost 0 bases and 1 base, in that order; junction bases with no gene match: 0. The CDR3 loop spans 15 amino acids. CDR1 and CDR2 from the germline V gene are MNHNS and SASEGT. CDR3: CASSEATGGQETQYF. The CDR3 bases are TGTGCCAGCAGTGAAGCGACAGGGGGCCAAGAGACCCAGTACTTC.

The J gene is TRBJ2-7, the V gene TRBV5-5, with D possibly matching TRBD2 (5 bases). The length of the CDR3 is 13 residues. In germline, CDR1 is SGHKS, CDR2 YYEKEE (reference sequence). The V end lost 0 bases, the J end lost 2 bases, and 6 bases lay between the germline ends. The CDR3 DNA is TGTGCCAGCAGCTTGGCCGGGACCTACGAGCAGTACTTC. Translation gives CASSLAGTYEQYF. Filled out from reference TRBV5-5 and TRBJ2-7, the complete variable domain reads DAGVTQSPTHLIKTRGQQVTLRCSPISGHKSVSWYQQVLGQGPQFIFQYYEKEERGRGNFPDRFSARQFPNYSSELNVNALLLGDSALYLCASSLAGTYEQYFGPGTRLTVT.

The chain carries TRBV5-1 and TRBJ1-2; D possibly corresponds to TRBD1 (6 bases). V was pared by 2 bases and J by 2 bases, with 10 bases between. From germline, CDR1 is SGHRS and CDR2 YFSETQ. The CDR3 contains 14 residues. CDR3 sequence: CASSFDRSNYGYTF. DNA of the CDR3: TGCGCCAGCAGCTTCGACAGGTCCAACTATGGCTACACCTTC. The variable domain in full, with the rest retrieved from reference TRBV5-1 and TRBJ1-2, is KAGVTQTPRYLIKTRGQQVTLSCSPISGHRSVSWYQQTPGQGLQFLFEYFSETQRNKGNFPGRFSGRQFSNSRSEMNVSTLELGDSALYLCASSFDRSNYGYTFGSGTRLTVV.

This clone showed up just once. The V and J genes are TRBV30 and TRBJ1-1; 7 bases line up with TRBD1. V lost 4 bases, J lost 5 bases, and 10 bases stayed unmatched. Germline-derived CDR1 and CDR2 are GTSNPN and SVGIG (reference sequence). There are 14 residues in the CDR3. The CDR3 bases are TGTGCCTGGATCAAGCAGGGGGACGTAACTGAAGCTTTCTTT. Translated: CAWIKQGDVTEAFF. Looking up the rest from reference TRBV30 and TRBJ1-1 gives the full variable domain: SQTIHQWPATLVQPVGSPLSLECTVEGTSNPNLYWYRQAAGRGLQLLFYSVGIGQISSEVPQNLSASRPQDRQFILSSKKLLLSDSGFYLCAWIKQGDVTEAFFGQGTRLTVV.

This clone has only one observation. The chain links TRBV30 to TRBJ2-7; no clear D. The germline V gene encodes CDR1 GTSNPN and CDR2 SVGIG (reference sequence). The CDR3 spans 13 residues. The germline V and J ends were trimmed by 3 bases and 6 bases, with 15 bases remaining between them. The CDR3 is CAWSLGDAGEQYF. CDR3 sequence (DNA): TGTGCCTGGAGCCTTGGGGATGCCGGCGAGCAGTACTTC.

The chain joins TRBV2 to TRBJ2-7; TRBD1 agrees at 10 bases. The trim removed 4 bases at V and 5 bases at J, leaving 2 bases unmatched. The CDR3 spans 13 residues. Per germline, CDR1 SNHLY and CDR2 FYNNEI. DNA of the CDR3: TGTGCCAGCAGTGGGGACAGGGGACACGAGCAGTACTTC. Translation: CASSGDRGHEQYF.

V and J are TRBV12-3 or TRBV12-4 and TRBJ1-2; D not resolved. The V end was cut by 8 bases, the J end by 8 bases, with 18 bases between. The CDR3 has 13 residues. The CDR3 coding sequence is TGTGCCAGCGGCATTGGGCCCGTGGGGGGCTACACCTTC. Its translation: CASGIGPVGGYTF.

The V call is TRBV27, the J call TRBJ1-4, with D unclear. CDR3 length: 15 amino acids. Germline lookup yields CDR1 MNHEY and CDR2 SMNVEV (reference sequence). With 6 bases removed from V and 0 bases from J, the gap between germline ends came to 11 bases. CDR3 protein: CASRRKGSTNEKLFF. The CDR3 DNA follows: TGTGCCAGCAGACGTAAGGGCTCAACTAATGAAAAACTGTTTTTT.

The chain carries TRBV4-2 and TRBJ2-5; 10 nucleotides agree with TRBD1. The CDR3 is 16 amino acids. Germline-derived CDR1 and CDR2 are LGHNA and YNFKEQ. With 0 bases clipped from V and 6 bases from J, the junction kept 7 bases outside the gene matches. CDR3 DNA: TGTGCCAGCAGCCAAGAGACAGGGGGCGGGAAACAGACCCAGTACTTC. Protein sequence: CASSQETGGGKQTQYF.

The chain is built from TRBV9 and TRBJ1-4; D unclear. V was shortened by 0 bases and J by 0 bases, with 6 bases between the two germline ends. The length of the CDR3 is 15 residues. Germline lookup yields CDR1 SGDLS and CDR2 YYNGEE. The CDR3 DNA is TGTGCCAGCAGCGTAGCCGGGACAACTAATGAAAAACTGTTTTTT. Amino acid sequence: CASSVAGTTNEKLFF. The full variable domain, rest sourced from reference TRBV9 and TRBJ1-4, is DSGVTQTPKHLITATGQRVTLRCSPRSGDLSVYWYQQSLDQGLQFLIQYYNGEERAKGNILERFSAQQFPDLHSELNLSSLELGDSALYFCASSVAGTTNEKLFFGSGTQLSVL.

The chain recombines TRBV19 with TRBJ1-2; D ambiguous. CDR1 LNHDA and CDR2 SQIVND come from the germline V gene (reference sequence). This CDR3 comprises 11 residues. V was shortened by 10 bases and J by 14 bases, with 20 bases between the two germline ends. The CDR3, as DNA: TGTGCCACCTCGGAAGGGTATAATGAAACCTTC. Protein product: CATSEGYNETF.

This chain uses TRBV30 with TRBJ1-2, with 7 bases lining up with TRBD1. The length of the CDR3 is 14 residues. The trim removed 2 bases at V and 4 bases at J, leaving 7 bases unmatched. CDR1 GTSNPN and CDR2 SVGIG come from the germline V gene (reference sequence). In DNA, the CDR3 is TGTGCCTGGAGTTTAACAGGGGCTAGCTATGGCTACACCTTC. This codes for CAWSLTGASYGYTF.

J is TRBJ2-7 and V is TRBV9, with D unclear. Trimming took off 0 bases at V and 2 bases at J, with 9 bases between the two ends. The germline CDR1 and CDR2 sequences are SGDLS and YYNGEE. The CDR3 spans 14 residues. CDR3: CASSVAAGTYEQYF. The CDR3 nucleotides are TGTGCCAGCAGCGTAGCAGCAGGCACCTACGAGCAGTACTTC.

The CDR3: CASRLTGVGMNTEAFF. The CDR3, as DNA: TGTGCCAGTAGACTTACAGGGGTGGGTATGAACACTGAAGCTTTCTTT. The chain has TRBV19 and TRBJ1-1, with TRBD1 matching 7 bases. In germline, CDR1 is LNHDA, CDR2 SQIVND (reference sequence). The CDR3 sequence is 16 residues long. V lost 6 bases to trimming and J lost 0 bases; unmatched junction nucleotides: 10.

The CDR3 nucleotides are TGTGCCAGTAGTATTACCCGCAACCAAGAGACCCAGTACTTC. Translation gives CASSITRNQETQYF. This chain connects TRBV19 to TRBJ2-5; D uncertain. Germline loops: CDR1 LNHDA, CDR2 SQIVND (reference sequence). With 3 bases removed from V and 0 bases from J, the gap between germline ends came to 8 bases. The CDR3 covers 14 residues.

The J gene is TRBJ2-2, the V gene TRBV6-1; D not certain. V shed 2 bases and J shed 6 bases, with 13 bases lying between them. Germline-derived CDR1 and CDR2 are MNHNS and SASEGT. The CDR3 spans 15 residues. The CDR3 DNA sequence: TGTGCCAGCAGTGAAAGATACTTCTCTGCCGGGGAGCTGTTTTTT. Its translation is CASSERYFSAGELFF.

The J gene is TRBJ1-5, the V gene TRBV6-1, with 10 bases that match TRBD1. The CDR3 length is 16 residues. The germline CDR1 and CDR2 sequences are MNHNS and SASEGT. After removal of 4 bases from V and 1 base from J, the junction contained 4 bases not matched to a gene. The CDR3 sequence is CASSGQGALSNQPQHF. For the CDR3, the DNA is TGTGCCAGCAGTGGACAGGGGGCTTTAAGCAATCAGCCCCAGCATTTT.

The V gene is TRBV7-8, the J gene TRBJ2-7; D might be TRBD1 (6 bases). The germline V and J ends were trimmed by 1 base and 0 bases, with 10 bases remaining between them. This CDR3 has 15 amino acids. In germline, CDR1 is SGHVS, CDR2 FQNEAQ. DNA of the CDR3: TGTGCCAGCAGCTTAGAGGACAGATCCTCCTACGAGCAGTACTTC. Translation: CASSLEDRSSYEQYF.

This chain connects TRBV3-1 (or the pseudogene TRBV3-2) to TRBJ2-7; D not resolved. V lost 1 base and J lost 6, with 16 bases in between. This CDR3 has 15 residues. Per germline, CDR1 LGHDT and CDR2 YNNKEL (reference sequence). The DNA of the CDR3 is TGTGCCAGCAGCCAAGGGGTAGGGCCGAGGAGCGAGCAGTACTTC. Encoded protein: CASSQGVGPRSEQYF.

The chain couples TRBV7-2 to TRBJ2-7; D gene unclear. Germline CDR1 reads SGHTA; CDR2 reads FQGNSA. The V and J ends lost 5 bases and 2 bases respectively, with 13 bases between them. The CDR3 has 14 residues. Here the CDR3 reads CASSPGRNTYEQYF. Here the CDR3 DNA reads TGTGCCAGCAGCCCCGGGCGTAACACCTACGAGCAGTACTTC.

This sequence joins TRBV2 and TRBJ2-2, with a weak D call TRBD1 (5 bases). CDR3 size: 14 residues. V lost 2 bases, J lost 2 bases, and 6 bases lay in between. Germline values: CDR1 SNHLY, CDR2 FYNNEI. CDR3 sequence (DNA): TGTGCCAGCAGTGAACAGGGTAACACCGGGGAGCTGTTTTTT. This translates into CASSEQGNTGELFF.

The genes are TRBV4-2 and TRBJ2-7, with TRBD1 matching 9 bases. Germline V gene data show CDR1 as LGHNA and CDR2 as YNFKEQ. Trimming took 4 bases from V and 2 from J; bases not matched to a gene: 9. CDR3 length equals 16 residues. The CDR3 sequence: CASSLQQGAGTYEQYF. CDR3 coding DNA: TGTGCCAGCAGCCTTCAACAGGGGGCCGGGACCTACGAGCAGTACTTC.

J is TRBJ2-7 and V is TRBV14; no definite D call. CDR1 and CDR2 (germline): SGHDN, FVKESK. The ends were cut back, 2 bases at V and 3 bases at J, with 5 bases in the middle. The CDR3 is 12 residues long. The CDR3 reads CASSQNSYEQYF. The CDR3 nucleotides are TGTGCCAGCAGCCAAAACAGCTACGAGCAGTACTTC.